This is a list of T cell receptor beta chains from one sample in a study of blood T cell repertoires in COVID-19. Data came from immunoSEQ multiplex PCR; TCRdb stores just in-frame clones and leaves some out. Of 200,000 to 250,000 clones listed, 92% are singletons. Sequenced input: peripheral blood. The receptors come from a man aged 55 to 70 with COVID-19, enrolled during active disease. Each CDR3 is given with its conserved first and last residue. The order of the fields is J gene, D gene, V gene, clone size, CDR3 DNA, CDR3 protein. D genes are given only for firm matches. Clone size is stated in some rows and not others, as once, few, many or a class when expanded.

J gene: TRBJ2-1
D gene: NA
V gene: TRBV9
clone size: NA
CDR3 DNA: TGTGCCAGCAGCGTAGAATCCGGCTGGACATACAATGAGCAGTTCTTC
CDR3 protein: CASSVESGWTYNEQFF

J gene: TRBJ2-7
D gene: NA
V gene: TRBV4-1
clone size: NA
CDR3 DNA: TGCGCCAGCAGCCTTCGGTCGGGATGGGACGAGCAGTACTTC
CDR3 protein: CASSLRSGWDEQYF

J gene: TRBJ2-7
D gene: NA
V gene: TRBV3-1/TRBV3-2
clone size: NA
CDR3 DNA: TGTGCCAGCAGCCCCCAAAGCGGGCCCTACGAGCAGTACTTC
CDR3 protein: CASSPQSGPYEQYF

J gene: TRBJ2-1
D gene: TRBD2
V gene: TRBV11-2
clone size: NA
CDR3 DNA: TGTGCCAGCAGGCGAAGCGGGGGGGCCATCAATGAGCAGTTCTTC
CDR3 protein: CASRRSGGAINEQFF

J gene: TRBJ2-7
D gene: NA
V gene: TRBV19
clone size: NA
CDR3 DNA: TGTGCCAGTAGCCCAGGCTGGGTCTCCTACGAGCAGTACTTC
CDR3 protein: CASSPGWVSYEQYF

J gene: TRBJ2-1
D gene: TRBD2
V gene: TRBV7-8
clone size: NA
CDR3 DNA: TGTGCCAGCAGCTCCCTGTTAGGGGGAGTAGCGGGAGGGCCAGGGACCTACAATGAGCAGTTCTTC
CDR3 protein: CASSSLLGGVAGGPGTYNEQFF

J gene: TRBJ2-1
D gene: TRBD1
V gene: TRBV15
clone size: NA
CDR3 DNA: TGTGCCACCAGCAGACTACAGGGGCCTTACAACTACAATGAGCAGTTCTTC
CDR3 protein: CATSRLQGPYNYNEQFF

J gene: TRBJ2-1
D gene: TRBD2
V gene: TRBV3-1/TRBV3-2
clone size: NA
CDR3 DNA: TGTGCCAGCAGCCCCAGTAGCGGGGGGATTAACAATGAGCAGTTCTTC
CDR3 protein: CASSPSSGGINNEQFF

J gene: TRBJ1-3
D gene: NA
V gene: TRBV4-1
clone size: NA
CDR3 DNA: TGCGCCAGCAGCCAAGGGTCTGGGCGTTTCTCTGGAAACACCATATATTTT
CDR3 protein: CASSQGSGRFSGNTIYF

J gene: TRBJ2-4
D gene: NA
V gene: TRBV4-2
clone size: NA
CDR3 DNA: TGTGCCAGCAGCCAAGATAGTATAGGACGGACACTACTAGCCAAAAACATTCAGTACTTC
CDR3 protein: CASSQDSIGRTLLAKNIQYF

J gene: TRBJ2-3
D gene: NA
V gene: TRBV14
clone size: NA
CDR3 DNA: TGTGCCAGCAGCCAGGAAGGGGGGGCTGGCACAGATACGCAGTATTTT
CDR3 protein: CASSQEGGAGTDTQYF

J gene: TRBJ1-2
D gene: TRBD1
V gene: TRBV6-6
clone size: once
CDR3 DNA: TGTGCCAGCAGCAAACTACAGGGGAGCTATGGCTACACCTTC
CDR3 protein: CASSKLQGSYGYTF

J gene: TRBJ2-7
D gene: NA
V gene: TRBV9
clone size: once
CDR3 DNA: TGTGCCAGCAGCGTAGTGGCAGGGTTTCTCTACGAGCAGTACTTC
CDR3 protein: CASSVVAGFLYEQYF

J gene: TRBJ2-1
D gene: NA
V gene: TRBV24-1
clone size: NA
CDR3 DNA: TGTGCCACCAGTGTTACCAGCTCCTACAATGAGCAGTTCTTC
CDR3 protein: CATSVTSSYNEQFF

J gene: TRBJ1-4
D gene: TRBD1
V gene: TRBV5-1
clone size: NA
CDR3 DNA: TGCGCCAGCAGCCGAGAGTACAGGGGTGGTGAAAAACTGTTTTTT
CDR3 protein: CASSREYRGGEKLFF

J gene: TRBJ1-2
D gene: NA
V gene: TRBV28
clone size: NA
CDR3 DNA: TGTGCCAGCAGTTTGAGCCCGTATGGCTACACCTTC
CDR3 protein: CASSLSPYGYTF

J gene: TRBJ1-2
D gene: TRBD1
V gene: TRBV2
clone size: NA
CDR3 DNA: TGTGCCAGCAGTGGGCGACAGGGAGACGGATTTTATGGCTACACCTTC
CDR3 protein: CASSGRQGDGFYGYTF

J gene: TRBJ1-5
D gene: NA
V gene: TRBV9
clone size: NA
CDR3 DNA: TGTGCCAGCAGCGCCCGGGAGGGACTCAATCAGCCCCAGCATTTT
CDR3 protein: CASSAREGLNQPQHF

J gene: TRBJ2-7
D gene: NA
V gene: TRBV28
clone size: NA
CDR3 DNA: TGTGCCAGCGAGGGAGGTAAGGTCCCCTACGAGCAGTACTTC
CDR3 protein: CASEGGKVPYEQYF

J gene: TRBJ2-1
D gene: NA
V gene: TRBV11-3
clone size: once
CDR3 DNA: TGTGCCAGCAGCTTAACTACAGGGGAGCAGTTCTTC
CDR3 protein: CASSLTTGEQFF

J gene: TRBJ1-2
D gene: NA
V gene: TRBV18
clone size: NA
CDR3 DNA: TGTGCCAGCTCGAGGAACGGAGGGGGGGTGAACTATGGCTACACCTTC
CDR3 protein: CASSRNGGGVNYGYTF

J gene: TRBJ1-6
D gene: NA
V gene: TRBV19
clone size: NA
CDR3 DNA: TGTGCCAGTACCAGGGACAATAATTCACCCCTCCACTTT
CDR3 protein: CASTRDNNSPLHF

J gene: TRBJ1-6
D gene: NA
V gene: TRBV6-6
clone size: few
CDR3 DNA: TGTGCCACTACGGGCGGGGGAAGCGGTAATTCACCCCTCCACTTT
CDR3 protein: CATTGGGSGNSPLHF

J gene: TRBJ1-5
D gene: TRBD1
V gene: TRBV28
clone size: few
CDR3 DNA: TGTGCCAGCAGCCCCGACAGGGACGACAATCAGCCCCAGCATTTT
CDR3 protein: CASSPDRDDNQPQHF

J gene: TRBJ1-2
D gene: TRBD1
V gene: TRBV11-2
clone size: NA
CDR3 DNA: TGTGCCAGCAGCTTAGTTGGGACAGGACCCGTCTATGGCTACACCTTC
CDR3 protein: CASSLVGTGPVYGYTF

J gene: TRBJ1-2
D gene: TRBD1
V gene: TRBV28
clone size: NA
CDR3 DNA: TGTGCCAGCAGGGGAGGACAGGGAGGTGGCTACACCTTC
CDR3 protein: CASRGGQGGGYTF

J gene: TRBJ2-7
D gene: NA
V gene: TRBV18
clone size: NA
CDR3 DNA: TGTGCCAGCTCACCGCGACTTGAGAACGAGCAGTACTTC
CDR3 protein: CASSPRLENEQYF

J gene: TRBJ2-2
D gene: NA
V gene: TRBV11-2
clone size: NA
CDR3 DNA: TGTGCCAGCAGCGCATTGAATACACCCACCGGGGAGCTGTTTTTT
CDR3 protein: CASSALNTPTGELFF

J gene: TRBJ1-2
D gene: TRBD1
V gene: TRBV27
clone size: NA
CDR3 DNA: TGTGCCAGCAGTTCAAGTACCAGGGGGCAGGGTGGCTACACCTTC
CDR3 protein: CASSSSTRGQGGYTF

J gene: TRBJ2-7
D gene: NA
V gene: TRBV28
clone size: NA
CDR3 DNA: TGTGCCAGCAGCGTTACGACAGTAACCTACGAGCAGTACTTC
CDR3 protein: CASSVTTVTYEQYF

J gene: TRBJ1-1
D gene: NA
V gene: TRBV28
clone size: NA
CDR3 DNA: TGTGCCAGCAGTTGGTTAAGCGGGGGAAACACTGAAGCTTTCTTT
CDR3 protein: CASSWLSGGNTEAFF

J gene: TRBJ1-3
D gene: NA
V gene: TRBV9
clone size: NA
CDR3 DNA: TGTGCCAGCAGCTTAACAGGGTTTGGAAACACCATATATTTT
CDR3 protein: CASSLTGFGNTIYF

J gene: TRBJ2-2
D gene: TRBD2
V gene: TRBV7-9
clone size: NA
CDR3 DNA: TGTGCCAGCAGCTTAGCCGGAGGGAGGGCCGGGGAGCTGTTTTTT
CDR3 protein: CASSLAGGRAGELFF

J gene: TRBJ1-5
D gene: NA
V gene: TRBV4-1
clone size: NA
CDR3 DNA: TGCGCCAGCAGCCAAGACAGGGCAGGTCAGCCCCAGCATTTT
CDR3 protein: CASSQDRAGQPQHF

J gene: TRBJ2-7
D gene: TRBD2
V gene: TRBV6-9
clone size: NA
CDR3 DNA: TGTGCCAGCAGTGCGGGAGCGGGGACCTTGAAGACCTACGAGCAGTACTTC
CDR3 protein: CASSAGAGTLKTYEQYF

J gene: TRBJ2-7
D gene: TRBD1
V gene: TRBV19
clone size: NA
CDR3 DNA: TGTGCCAGTAGGCGGACAGGGATGACCTACGAGCAGTACTTC
CDR3 protein: CASRRTGMTYEQYF

J gene: TRBJ2-2
D gene: TRBD1
V gene: TRBV5-1
clone size: once
CDR3 DNA: TGCGCCAGCAGCCCGGACAGGGGGCCGCAGGGCACCGGGGAGCTGTTTTTT
CDR3 protein: CASSPDRGPQGTGELFF

J gene: TRBJ2-7
D gene: TRBD1
V gene: TRBV6-1
clone size: NA
CDR3 DNA: TGTGCCAGCAGTGAAGTGGGGACAGGTCCCTACGAGCAGTACTTC
CDR3 protein: CASSEVGTGPYEQYF

J gene: TRBJ1-5
D gene: TRBD1
V gene: TRBV5-1
clone size: NA
CDR3 DNA: TGCGCCAGCAGCTTGGGTTCCCGGACAGGGGGAGATCAGCCCCAGCATTTT
CDR3 protein: CASSLGSRTGGDQPQHF

J gene: TRBJ1-6
D gene: NA
V gene: TRBV3-1/TRBV3-2
clone size: NA
CDR3 DNA: TGTGCCAGCAGCCAAGGGGGCAGCTTACTTAATTCACCCCTCCACTTT
CDR3 protein: CASSQGGSLLNSPLHF

J gene: TRBJ2-2
D gene: NA
V gene: TRBV5-4
clone size: NA
CDR3 DNA: TGTGCCAGCAGCACCCCGGGGAACACCGGGGAGCTGTTTTTT
CDR3 protein: CASSTPGNTGELFF

J gene: TRBJ1-6
D gene: NA
V gene: TRBV6-5
clone size: NA
CDR3 DNA: TGTGCCAGCAGTTACTCGACCAGGGTGAGAGGTTCACCCCTCCACTTT
CDR3 protein: CASSYSTRVRGSPLHF

J gene: TRBJ2-2
D gene: NA
V gene: TRBV11-3
clone size: NA
CDR3 DNA: TGTGCCAGCAGCTTATCAGACACCGGGGAGCTGTTTTTT
CDR3 protein: CASSLSDTGELFF

J gene: TRBJ1-2
D gene: TRBD1
V gene: TRBV18
clone size: NA
CDR3 DNA: TGTGCCAGCTCACCCCTCGGACAGGGTGATAGCTATGGCTACACCTTC
CDR3 protein: CASSPLGQGDSYGYTF

J gene: TRBJ2-1
D gene: NA
V gene: TRBV6-1
clone size: NA
CDR3 DNA: TGTGCCAGCAGTGAAGGGGGAGCGGATGAGCAGTTCTTC
CDR3 protein: CASSEGGADEQFF

J gene: TRBJ2-7
D gene: NA
V gene: TRBV6-2/TRBV6-3
clone size: NA
CDR3 DNA: TGTGCCAGCAGTTGGGGGACTCTGTCCTACGAGCAGTACTTC
CDR3 protein: CASSWGTLSYEQYF

J gene: TRBJ2-1
D gene: NA
V gene: TRBV18
clone size: NA
CDR3 DNA: TGTGCCAGCTCGCCACCCGGGGTACGCTCCAATGAGCAGTTCTTC
CDR3 protein: CASSPPGVRSNEQFF

J gene: TRBJ2-3
D gene: NA
V gene: TRBV13
clone size: NA
CDR3 DNA: TGTGCCAGCAGCTTCGGTGATACGCAGTATTTT
CDR3 protein: CASSFGDTQYF

J gene: TRBJ1-1
D gene: TRBD1
V gene: TRBV15
clone size: NA
CDR3 DNA: TGTGCCACCAGCACCCAGGACAGGGGGCAGTTTGGTGGCTTT
CDR3 protein: CATSTQDRGQFGGF

J gene: TRBJ2-1
D gene: TRBD1
V gene: TRBV18
clone size: NA
CDR3 DNA: TGTGCCAGCTCACCACGACAGGGGGCCTGGTATGAGCAGTTCTTC
CDR3 protein: CASSPRQGAWYEQFF